This is a list of T cell receptor beta chains from one sample in a study of CD8+CD57+ T cells in acquired aplastic anemia. TCRdb used MiXCR to reprocess the reads, holding one entry per CDR3 protein. The sample comprises more than 95,000 distinct CDR3 sequences, about two fifths of which are singletons, and about 2.7% rests with the top ten. The sample comprised sorted CD4+, CD8+, or CD8+CD57+ T cells (not recorded which) from PBMCs. These receptors all come from a human donor with aplastic anemia. The CDR3 runs from the conserved cysteine through the conserved F or W.

len,j_gene,v_gene,CDR3aa
15,TRBJ1-6,TRBV5-1,CASSLAPGGNSPLHF
14,TRBJ1-6,TRBV6-1,CATLLDSYNSPLHF
13,TRBJ2-5,TRBV2,CASSGSRQETQYF
15,TRBJ2-5,TRBV2,CASRNLSRSQETQYF
15,TRBJ2-3,TRBV11-1,CASSTRTLGTDTQYF
13,TRBJ2-7,TRBV7-7,CASSDGLFGEQYF
15,TRBJ1-3,TRBV5-4,CASSTGQGRRNTIYF
10,TRBJ1-2,TRBV20-1,CSAPGYGYTF
14,TRBJ1-6,TRBV15,CATSRDRGTSPLHF
14,TRBJ2-5,TRBV2,CASLGGTPNQPQYF
17,TRBJ1-4,TRBV12-3/TRBV12-4,CASSPEGRQLPNEKLFF
14,TRBJ1-5,TRBV19,CASSIDRSNQPQHF
13,TRBJ1-2,TRBV10-3,CAIRPTGTHGYTF
11,TRBJ1-1,TRBV7-2,CASSSDREAFF
13,TRBJ2-3,TRBV19,CASSIDLKSRQYF
15,TRBJ1-4,TRBV5-6,CASSELGTGSEKLFF
10,TRBJ1-2,TRBV7-9,CASSPNGYTF
12,TRBJ2-7,TRBV10-1,CASSEEGHEQYF
17,TRBJ2-5,TRBV11-3,CASSPGRFGDGQETQYF
14,TRBJ2-1,TRBV20-1,CSARGLAGYNEQFF
15,TRBJ1-1,TRBV20-1,CSVSPGTGSLLKAFF
16,TRBJ2-6,TRBV4-1,CASSQDLGTGANVLTF
12,TRBJ2-7,TRBV19,CASNPGAYEQYF
15,TRBJ1-3,TRBV7-6,CASSKSGGPGNTIYF
15,TRBJ1-6,TRBV6-1,CASGQGNSYNSPLHF
16,TRBJ1-1,TRBV19,CASSGASGHPNTEAFF
14,TRBJ1-1,TRBV12-3/TRBV12-4,CASSRRTANTEAFF
16,TRBJ2-1,TRBV7-6,CASSATSGRSYNEQFF
16,TRBJ2-7,TRBV4-2,CASSQGPGQPYYEQYF
13,TRBJ2-7,TRBV12-3/TRBV12-4,CASSGRGAYEQYF
17,TRBJ2-7,TRBV9,CASSVGTNSFRYEEQYF
16,TRBJ2-1,TRBV19,CASSIAERVSYNEQFF
13,TRBJ1-3,TRBV5-8,CASSLGLGNTIYF
15,TRBJ1-1,TRBV15,CATSAHRAANTEAFF
15,TRBJ1-4,TRBV29-1,CSAITGMGTNEKLFF
16,TRBJ2-1,TRBV20-1,CSATSREESSYNEQFF
13,TRBJ1-1,TRBV2,CASREQTNTEAFF
17,TRBJ2-5,TRBV5-1,CASTLVPAGAQGETQYF
15,TRBJ2-5,TRBV15,CATSSVQGWQETQYF
11,TRBJ1-2,TRBV2,CASSEGIGYTF
14,TRBJ2-7,TRBV7-8,CASSLTGNGYEQYF
15,TRBJ1-2,TRBV7-8,CASSLVGRQNYGYTF
15,TRBJ1-3,TRBV6-1,CASSTGTGYGNTIYF
14,TRBJ2-1,TRBV6-6,CASSYLAGELEQFF
11,TRBJ1-1,TRBV20-1,CSAPRALEAFF